Following are 17 T cell receptor beta chains from one sample sequenced in a study of cytomegalovirus exposure and HLA in healthy donors (TCRdb year 2017). Library method: the immunoSEQ multiplex PCR assay. For the multiplex PCR, a mixture combining 60 forward primers for TCR Vbeta segments and 13 reverse primers for TCR Jbeta segments was used. Sourced from immuneACCESS, this table was stored by TCRdb with only in-frame sequences that have V and J called. A share of the clones is absent; for the studies checked, an unresolved V gene accounts for under half, and the remainder has no known explanation. This sample comprises 95,000 to 110,000 clones, approximately 80% of them detected only once. The ten largest clones represent approximately 1.9% of the sample. The sample consisted of PBMCs. These receptors originate from a woman between 35 and 50 years old in good health and CMV-seronegative.

The V gene is TRBV15, the J gene TRBJ2-2, with a tentative D call TRBD1 (6 bases). CDR3 length equals 15 residues. Per the germline V gene, CDR1 is LNHNV and CDR2 is YYDKDF (reference sequence). The V and J ends lost 3 bases and 5 bases respectively, with 13 bases between them. CDR3 protein: CATSRPTGLTGELFF. CDR3 sequence (DNA): TGTGCCACCAGCAGGCCCACAGGGTTAACCGGGGAGCTGTTTTTT.

There are a few counts of this clone. V usage is TRBV6-1 and J usage is TRBJ2-2, with D possibly TRBD1 on 5 matching bases. This CDR3 contains 11 residues. V lost 11 bases and J 7 bases, leaving 11 bases between the germline ends. CDR1 and CDR2 (germline): MNHNS, SASEGT. The CDR3 reads CAVEGVGELFF. CDR3 DNA sequence: TGTGCCGTGGAAGGGGTCGGGGAGCTGTTTTTT.

The rearrangement links TRBV14 to TRBJ2-1; no firm D call. V was shortened by 0 bases and J by 7 bases, with 22 bases between the two germline ends. Germline V gene lookup returns CDR1 SGHDN and CDR2 FVKESK. The CDR3 runs 18 residues. The chain's CDR3 is CASSQDPGWVDPKNEQFF. In nucleotides, the CDR3 is TGTGCCAGCAGCCAAGATCCGGGTTGGGTCGACCCCAAAAATGAGCAGTTCTTC.

This chain uses TRBV5-5 with TRBJ1-1, with TRBD1 matching over 7 bases. This CDR3 spans 13 amino acids. Germline loops: CDR1 SGHKS, CDR2 YYEKEE (reference sequence). V was clipped by 8 bases and J by 8 bases; unmatched bases: 12. The CDR3 DNA follows: TGTGCCAGTAGACAGGGAAACGGAATCGAAGCTTTCTTT. As protein: CASRQGNGIEAFF.

The chain carries TRBV9 and TRBJ2-5; tentatively, D is TRBD2 (6 bases). Trimming removed 3 bases from V and 5 bases from J, with 14 bases in between. Germline assignment: CDR1 SGDLS and CDR2 YYNGEE. The CDR3 has 14 residues. In nucleotides, the CDR3 is TGTGCCAGCAGCGCCGGGACTCTCAGGGAGACCCAGTACTTC. Translated, it gives CASSAGTLRETQYF.

J is TRBJ2-7 and V is TRBV27; TRBD2 matches at 9 bases. Germline V gene data show CDR1 as MNHEY and CDR2 as SMNVEV (reference sequence). The CDR3 has 17 amino acids. V lost 8 bases to trimming and J lost 2 bases; unmatched junction nucleotides: 16. The CDR3 region has the DNA TGTGCCAGCGCCAGGGACAGATCTCTAGCGGGGCCCTACGAGCAGTACTTC. Amino acid sequence: CASARDRSLAGPYEQYF.

The chain has TRBV5-4 and TRBJ2-5; D may be TRBD1 (6 bases). V was trimmed by 4 bases and J by 4 bases, leaving 20 bases between them. The CDR3 runs to 16 residues. Germline CDR1 and CDR2: SGHNT and YYREEE (reference sequence). This CDR3 is CASSRWDTSERETQYF. CDR3 sequence (DNA): TGTGCCAGCAGCAGGTGGGACACCTCGGAGAGAGAGACCCAGTACTTC.

The V and J genes are TRBV12-5 and TRBJ2-7; tentative D call: TRBD2 (5 bases). Germline CDR1 is LGHNT and CDR2 is FRNRAP. CDR3 length: 16 residues. Trimming shortened V by 5 bases and J by 2 bases, and 19 bases separated the two germline ends. The CDR3 here is CASGPAGLFGAYEQYF. CDR3 in DNA: TGTGCTAGTGGTCCCGCCGGACTCTTTGGGGCCTACGAGCAGTACTTC.

The V call is TRBV5-1, the J call TRBJ1-1; D call uncertain. The ends were cut back, 5 bases at V and 6 bases at J, with 11 bases in the middle. Germline CDR1 reads SGHRS; CDR2 reads YFSETQ. CDR3 length: 12 amino acids. CDR3 DNA sequence: TGCGCCAGCAGGCACGATGGCCCTGAAGCTTTCTTT. Protein: CASRHDGPEAFF.

The rearrangement uses TRBV7-9 and TRBJ2-7; D may be TRBD1 (6 bases). This CDR3 has 16 residues. Trimming took off 1 base at V and 3 bases at J, with 16 bases between the two ends. Germline V gene data show CDR1 as SEHNR and CDR2 as FQNEAQ (reference sequence). The CDR3, as DNA: TGTGCCAGCAGCTTAGTGGGCAGGGGAAGAGTCTACGAGCAGTACTTC. It codes for CASSLVGRGRVYEQYF.

The chain carries TRBV9 and TRBJ2-1, with D tentatively TRBD2 (6 bases). V lost 0 bases and J lost 10, with 11 bases in between. Germline V gives CDR1 SGDLS, CDR2 YYNGEE. The CDR3 is made up of 13 amino acids. Written as DNA, the CDR3 is TGTGCCAGCAGCGTAGTTCCCAGCGGGGAGCAGTTCTTC. This encodes CASSVVPSGEQFF. The whole variable domain, remainder taken from reference TRBV9 and TRBJ2-1, is DSGVTQTPKHLITATGQRVTLRCSPRSGDLSVYWYQQSLDQGLQFLIQYYNGEERAKGNILERFSAQQFPDLHSELNLSSLELGDSALYFCASSVVPSGEQFFGPGTRLTVL.

The chain joins TRBV19 to TRBJ1-1; 9 positions match TRBD1. There are 14 residues in the CDR3. Germline CDR1 LNHDA, CDR2 SQIVND (reference sequence). With 6 bases clipped from V and 4 bases from J, the junction kept 6 bases outside the gene matches. CDR3 nucleotides: TGTGCCAGTAGGCCGGACAGGGGTAGCACTGAAGCTTTCTTT. Its translation: CASRPDRGSTEAFF.

The CDR3 spells CASSKGIAGVSTDTQYF. In DNA, the CDR3 is TGTGCCAGCAGTAAGGGAATAGCGGGAGTTTCTACAGATACGCAGTATTTT. The V and J genes are TRBV5-5 and TRBJ2-3; the match to TRBD2 covers 9 bases. The ends lost 5 bases at V and 3 bases at J; junction bases unmatched: 13. Germline V gene sequence: CDR1 SGHKS, CDR2 YYEKEE (reference sequence). The CDR3 has 17 amino acids. Combining the CDR3 with reference TRBV5-5 and TRBJ2-3 gives the whole variable domain DAGVTQSPTHLIKTRGQQVTLRCSPISGHKSVSWYQQVLGQGPQFIFQYYEKEERGRGNFPDRFSARQFPNYSSELNVNALLLGDSALYLCASSKGIAGVSTDTQYFGPGTRLTVL.

This chain uses TRBV18 with TRBJ1-1, with D maybe TRBD1 (5 bases). This CDR3 contains 14 residues. Germline V gene lookup returns CDR1 KGHSH and CDR2 LQKENI. Trimming left V 5 bases short and J 1 base short, with 11 bases between. The CDR3 DNA follows: TGTGCCAGCTCAAGACAGCGAGAGAACACTGAAGCTTTCTTT. The encoded protein is CASSRQRENTEAFF.

The J gene is TRBJ1-1, the V gene TRBV28; a weak D match, TRBD1 (6 bases). CDR3 size: 15 residues. CDR1 is MDHEN and CDR2 is SYDVKM in the germline V gene. V was shortened by 2 bases and J by 4 bases, with 14 bases between the two germline ends. CDR3 DNA: TGTGCCAGCAGTTTACAGGGGAATGTGGCCACTGAAGCTTTCTTT. Amino acids: CASSLQGNVATEAFF.

The V call is TRBV11-2, the J call TRBJ2-5, with 12 bases that match TRBD2. V lost 0 bases and J lost 5; bases outside the gene matches: 1. This CDR3 contains 15 residues. The germline CDR1 and CDR2 sequences are SGHAT and FQNNGV. The CDR3 protein is CASSLETSGRETQYF. CDR3 nucleotide sequence: TGTGCCAGCAGCTTAGAAACTAGCGGGAGGGAGACCCAGTACTTC.

V usage is TRBV7-3 and J usage is TRBJ2-3; D not resolved. CDR1 is SGHTA and CDR2 is FQGTGA in the germline V gene. Trimming left V 0 bases short and J 4 bases short, with 11 bases between. The CDR3 is 15 residues long. The CDR3 nucleotides are TGTGCCAGCAGCTTAACGGGCCAGCCCCCAGATACGCAGTATTTT. As protein: CASSLTGQPPDTQYF. Filled out from reference TRBV7-3 and TRBJ2-3, the complete variable domain reads GAGVSQTPSNKVTEKGKYVELRCDPISGHTALYWYRQSLGQGPEFLIYFQGTGAADDSGLPNDRFFAVRPEGSVSTLKIQRTERGDSAVYLCASSLTGQPPDTQYFGPGTRLTVL.